This T cell receptor (beta chain) came from a study of T cell responses to AZD1222 COVID-19 vaccine (dated by TCRdb to 2020 to 2022). Background on the whole study: AZD1222 recipients with second doses at about 4 weeks or about 12 weeks were pooled, because spike-specific TCR depth and breadth did not differ between schedules. A total of 233 trial participants underwent TCR sequencing, of whom about 210 had received two doses of AZD1222 and roughly 26 had received two doses of the MenACWY control vaccine. Enrollment into the trials was organized by age into subgroups of 18-55, 56-69 and 70-plus years, and those subgroups contained 148, 28 and 57 TCR-sequenced participants, respectively. Summary of the overall study and its limitations: Spike-specific TCR breadth and depth rose significantly after two AZD1222 doses compared with day 0 and with MenACWY recipients. CD4 TCRs associated with the vaccine covered the entire spike protein, and the dominant responses were in regions 160-218 and 743-854. Participants were mostly white British and included more females than males, and it was suggested by the authors that clonal diversity may have been underestimated. In the small 56-69-year group, the increase in depth fell short of significance, most likely because of low power. Conclusions about previously exposed vaccinees are limited because only a handful of AZD1222 recipients were SARS-CoV-2 seropositive at baseline. Because no day 14 peak-response samples were available, the repertoires could be characterized only after the peak T cell response. Nearly half of unique spike-specific TCRs reportedly recognized epitopes outside regions mutated in the B.1.351 and B.1.1.7 variants.

The CDR3 regions of human TCRbeta chains were subjected to immunosequencing. Under the source paper's analysis protocol: Repertoire TCRs were checked for matches against a reference library of SARS-CoV-2-specific TCRs that had been generated using the MIRA antigen-specificity platform. Breadth was defined as the fraction of unique TCRs that were SARS-CoV-2-associated. Depth was defined as the fraction of total T cells that were SARS-CoV-2-associated. Using the MIRA data, each spike-specific TCR was mapped to the spike region that the TCR reacts to and placed in a CD4 or CD8 class. Log10-transformed breadth and depth values were compared by one-way ANOVA with Sidak's multiple comparisons tests. TCRdb limited this immuneACCESS table to in-frame rearrangements with V and J called. A share of clones is missing; checked studies link under half to unresolved V genes, and the rest is unexplained. The V and J calls and clone size are taken from that table; D and trimming were inferred from the DNA. The sample includes around 160,000 clones, with approximately 94% observed a single time. The top ten hold approximately 2% of the sample.

As to this clone: No cognate antigen has been identified for it. Per-nucleotide qualities are absent, and no much larger clonotype sits a single base away.

V and J are truncated by 5 bases and 0 bases respectively, leaving an intervening sequence of 11 bases. CDR1 SNHLY and CDR2 FYNNEI were looked up in the germline V gene. The CDR3 covers 16 residues, taking in both the cysteine and the phenylalanine. The only DNA kept is the CDR3, 48 bases in frame from the first base. According to the study, the label for this sample's time point signals: baseline before first vaccination. Vaccinee samples came from UK trials COV001 and COV002, including a single-blind randomized controlled phase 2/3 trial of AZD1222 (ChAdOx1 nCoV-19) in healthy adults. Trial participant PBMC samples were collected at day 0 and day 28 after the second dose for TCRbeta chain sequencing.

This TCR came from an adult in good health. Material: peripheral blood, obtained on day 0 of AZD1222 vaccination. Rearrangement joined TRBV2 to TRBJ1-6; TRBD1 could be the D gene, as 5 bases match. Here is the DNA: TGTGCCAGCAGTTCCCGACAGAGCTCCTATAATTCACCCCTCCACTTT. Its protein product is CASSSRQSSYNSPLHF.